This T cell receptor beta chain was recorded in a study of T-cell memory formation after mild COVID-19. 5'RACE with constant-segment primers yielded barcoded, UMI-tagged TCR alpha and TCR beta cDNA libraries. TCRdb called the 5' RACE reads again in MiXCR, with one record for every CDR3 protein. This table holds about 450,000 distinct CDR3 sequences, 20% to 30% found once. Findings of the study overall: Cross-reactive memory apparently joined, as some responding clones appeared in pre-infection memory. Shrinking CD4+ clones were chiefly CM and EM; CD8+ ones were chiefly EMRA. Among clones contracting day 15 to 85, CD4/CD8 was balanced, whereas later expanders leaned CD4+.

This clonotype was counted a few times. Its antigen is as yet unknown. This CDR3 is built from 18 residues. In germline, CDR1 is SGHRS, CDR2 YFSETQ. Trimming took 2 bases from V and 1 from J, leaving 22 bases between them. Sequenced: PBMCs or a T cell subset sorted from them (not recorded which). This TCR was sampled from an adult woman who had mild COVID-19 (a few samples of this study predate the infection). Cell type and time point are not known. The V call is TRBV5-1, the J call TRBJ2-7, with D possibly TRBD1 on 6 matching bases. The CDR3 protein is CASSLSGREWGRSYEQYF. For the CDR3, the DNA is TGCGCCAGCAGCTTAAGCGGCAGGGAGTGGGGGCGATCCTACGAGCAGTACTTC.